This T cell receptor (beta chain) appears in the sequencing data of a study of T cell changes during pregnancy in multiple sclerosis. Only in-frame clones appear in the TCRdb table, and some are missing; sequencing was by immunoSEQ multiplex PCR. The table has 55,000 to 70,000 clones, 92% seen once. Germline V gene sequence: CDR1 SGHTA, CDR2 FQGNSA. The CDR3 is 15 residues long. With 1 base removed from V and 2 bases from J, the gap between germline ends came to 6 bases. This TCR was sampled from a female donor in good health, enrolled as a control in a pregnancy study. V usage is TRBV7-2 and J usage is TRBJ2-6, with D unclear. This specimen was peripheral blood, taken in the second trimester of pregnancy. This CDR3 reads CASSLGPPGANVLTF. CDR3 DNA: TGTGCCAGCAGCTTAGGGCCCCCTGGGGCCAACGTCCTGACTTTC.